Sequencing of this T cell receptor beta chain was carried out in a study of identical twins. Overall study findings and caveats: For cord blood, abundant beta clonotypes had fewer insertions, unlike memory repertoires, which showed none.

TCRdb recomputed calls from the 5' RACE reads with MiXCR, one row per CDR3 protein. The sample includes about 300,000 distinct CDR3 sequences, about 12% seen only once; the top ten take more than 6%. Healthy Caucasians, and only they, were the donors. This clonotype was picked up a small number of times. The antigen is unknown. From germline, CDR1 is SGHVS and CDR2 FQNEAQ. The CDR3 has 15 residues. V shed 6 bases and J shed 4 bases, with 16 bases lying between them. The same sample was also used in a study of yellow fever vaccine responses in identical twins.

The J gene is TRBJ2-1, the V gene TRBV7-8; D remains unclear. Sequenced material: CD8+ T cells sorted from blood. The clonotype comes from a woman between 18 and 30 years old in good health. As DNA, the CDR3 is TGTGCCAGCAGAATGAACCAGAGGAGTTACAATGAGCAGTTCTTC. Residues: CASRMNQRSYNEQFF.